One sample yielded the 29 T cell receptor beta chains listed below, sequenced in a study of blood T cell repertoires in COVID-19. Sequenced by immunoSEQ multiplex PCR; TCRdb stores in-frame clones only, minus some. The data contain tens of thousands of clones, roughly 69% of them seen just once; the ten biggest clones take up less than 8%. The sample comprised peripheral blood. The source of these receptors is a man aged 80 or over with acute or convalescent COVID-19.

J is TRBJ2-7 and V is TRBV27; TRBD2 aligns across 8 bases. Trimming cost V 2 bases and J 8 bases; bases outside gene matches: 11. This CDR3 is 15 amino acids long. Germline CDR1 and CDR2: MNHEY and SMNVEV (reference sequence). CDR3 coding DNA: TGTGCCAGCAGTTTAAGCGGGGGCCAACCTTGGAAGCAGTACTTC. Its protein product is CASSLSGGQPWKQYF.

This clone was counted between two and nine times. The V call is TRBV5-5, the J call TRBJ1-4, with D tentatively TRBD1 (6 bases). CDR1 SGHKS and CDR2 YYEKEE come from the germline V gene (reference sequence). The CDR3 totals 15 residues. V was shortened by 1 base and J by 8 bases, with 15 bases between the two germline ends. DNA for the CDR3: TGTGCCAGCAGCTTGAGCGGGGGGGCGGTAGAAAAACTGTTTTTT. This gives the protein CASSLSGGAVEKLFF.

This clone was seen a few times. The chain employs TRBV7-2 and TRBJ2-7; weak D call: TRBD1 (5 bases). The CDR3 sequence is 12 residues long. Germline lookup yields CDR1 SGHTA and CDR2 FQGNSA. Trimming took 3 bases from V and 4 from J, leaving 7 bases between them. The CDR3, as DNA: TGTGCCAGCAGCTTTCAGGGATACGAGCAGTACTTC. It translates to CASSFQGYEQYF.

The V and J genes are TRBV11-3 and TRBJ2-5; 11 bases agree with TRBD2. The CDR3 covers 15 residues. The junction had 4 bases not matched to a gene; V was cut back by 3 bases and J by 4 bases. Looked up from germline, CDR1 is SGHNT and CDR2 is YENEEA. CDR3 DNA: TGTGCCAGCAGCTTTAGCGGGAGGGCGGGAGAGACCCAGTACTTC. This gives the protein CASSFSGRAGETQYF.

J is TRBJ1-5 and V is TRBV6-5; no clear D. Trimming pared 6 bases from V and 0 bases from J, leaving 12 bases between. The CDR3 contains 15 residues. Germline CDR1 and CDR2: MNHEY and SVGAGI. CDR3 residues: CASRAGVYSNQPQHF. The CDR3 nucleotides are TGTGCCAGCAGGGCCGGGGTTTATAGCAATCAGCCCCAGCATTTT.

This clone was recorded only once. V and J are TRBV28 and TRBJ1-2; 7 bases agree with TRBD1. The CDR3 has 15 residues. Trimming took 3 bases from V and 6 from J; bases not matched to a gene: 10. The germline gives CDR1 MDHEN, CDR2 SYDVKM. The CDR3 DNA sequence: TGTGCCAGCAGTTTCCTATCCGACAGGGTAAATGGCTACACCTTC. Translation gives CASSFLSDRVNGYTF.

V and J are TRBV19 and TRBJ2-7, with 8 bases matching TRBD1. Germline V gives CDR1 LNHDA, CDR2 SQIVND (reference sequence). Trimming cost V 5 bases and J 6 bases; bases outside gene matches: 9. The CDR3 contains 14 residues. The CDR3 DNA follows: TGTGCCAGTAGTCCGGGACAGGTGCCTTCCGAGCAGTACTTC. Translating it yields CASSPGQVPSEQYF.

In DNA, the CDR3 is TGTGCCAGCAGCTCGGAGGGCGGTGGAAACACCATATATTTT. Its translation: CASSSEGGGNTIYF. The rearrangement joins TRBV13 to TRBJ1-3; D is uncertain. Germline CDR1 reads PRHDT; CDR2 reads FYEKMQ (reference sequence). Trimming pared 4 bases from V and 3 bases from J, leaving 10 bases between. The CDR3 covers 14 residues.

V and J are TRBV7-2 and TRBJ2-3, with D maybe TRBD1 (5 bases). The CDR3 has 14 amino acids. V was cut by 2 bases and J by 1 base, with 7 bases left in between. The germline V gene has CDR1 SGHTA and CDR2 FQGNSA. The CDR3 DNA reads as TGTGCCAGCAGCTTACAGGGTGGCACAGATACGCAGTATTTT. As protein: CASSLQGGTDTQYF.

This chain links TRBV3-1 (or the pseudogene TRBV3-2) with TRBJ1-1, with D unresolved. Germline CDR1 LGHDT, CDR2 YNNKEL (reference sequence). V was cut by 3 bases and J by 1 base, with 9 bases left in between. CDR3 size: 14 residues. The CDR3 reads CASSHSLRNTEAFF. CDR3 DNA: TGTGCCAGCAGCCATAGCCTAAGGAACACTGAAGCTTTCTTT.

V and J are TRBV6-5 and TRBJ2-7; 8 bases map to TRBD2. Germline loops: CDR1 MNHEY, CDR2 SVGAGI. This CDR3 has 14 amino acids. V dropped 6 bases and J dropped 3; count of bases not matched to a gene: 7. The CDR3 nucleotides read TGTGCCAGCAGGCGGGGGGCAGGAGTCTACGAGCAGTACTTC. It is translated as CASRRGAGVYEQYF.

This clone occurred many times. This chain joins TRBV7-8 and TRBJ1-1; no clear D gene. This CDR3 spans 13 amino acids. CDR1 and CDR2 from the germline V gene are SGHVS and FQNEAQ. V shed 4 bases and J shed 7 bases, with 13 bases lying between them. The CDR3 loop reads CASSSMTEGEAFF. CDR3 bases: TGTGCCAGCAGCTCTATGACTGAGGGTGAAGCTTTCTTT.

This chain joins TRBV5-1 and TRBJ1-2, with 8 bases lining up with TRBD1. The CDR3 covers 15 residues. V was pared by 4 bases and J by 4 bases, with 9 bases of the junction left unmatched. Germline CDR1 and CDR2: SGHRS and YFSETQ. The CDR3 nucleotides are TGCGCCAGCAGCCAGGGGGCAGGGGGCGGCTATGGCTACACCTTC. This codes for CASSQGAGGGYGYTF.

The chain uses TRBV3-1 (or the pseudogene TRBV3-2) and TRBJ2-7, with D possibly matching TRBD2 (5 bases). The V gene's germline CDR1 is LGHDT and CDR2 YNNKEL (reference sequence). V was pared by 1 base and J by 2 bases, with 12 bases between. There are 15 residues in the CDR3. As DNA, the CDR3 is TGTGCCAGCAGCCAAGGAAGCGGATTGCCCTACGAGCAGTACTTC. Protein sequence: CASSQGSGLPYEQYF.

This chain uses TRBV6-6 with TRBJ2-1, with TRBD2 matching over 16 bases. With 5 bases clipped from V and 14 bases from J, the junction kept 15 bases outside the gene matches. CDR3 length: 17 amino acids. Germline V gene lookup returns CDR1 MNHNY and CDR2 SVGAGI (reference sequence). CDR3 sequence: CASSPQGLAGGPVAEFF. CDR3 in DNA: TGTGCCAGCAGTCCTCAGGGACTAGCGGGAGGGCCGGTAGCGGAGTTCTTC.

V is TRBV7-8 and J is TRBJ1-2; perhaps TRBD1 as D (6 bases). Germline V CDR1 and CDR2: SGHVS, FQNEAQ. Trimming shortened V by 6 bases and J by 6 bases, and 26 bases separated the two germline ends. The CDR3 has 17 amino acids. The CDR3 DNA reads as TGTGCCAGCAGACTCCTAGGTGGGGGCGCTGGGAGAGATGGCTACACCTTC. This gives the protein CASRLLGGGAGRDGYTF.

CDR3 protein: CASSIHKSRGVCYTEAFF. The DNA of the CDR3 is TGTGCCAGCAGCATTCATAAGTCCAGGGGGGTATGCTACACTGAAGCTTTCTTT. J is TRBJ1-1 and V is TRBV21-1; the listed D gene, TRBD1, was not tested against the DNA. TRBV21-1 is a known pseudogene. This CDR3 is 18 amino acids long.

V is TRBV6-4 and J is TRBJ1-6, with 9 nucleotides matching TRBD1. V shed 8 bases, J shed 2 bases, and the junction held 10 bases outside the gene matches. Germline loops: CDR1 MRHNA, CDR2 SNTAGT. The CDR3 is made up of 17 amino acids. The CDR3 reads CASLLRDREPYNSPLHF. The CDR3 DNA sequence: TGTGCCAGCCTTCTCCGGGACAGGGAACCCTATAATTCACCCCTCCACTTT.

The J gene is TRBJ2-7, the V gene TRBV7-9; D uncertain. From germline, CDR1 is SEHNR and CDR2 FQNEAQ (reference sequence). This CDR3 contains 12 residues. The V end lost 7 bases, the J end lost 7 bases, and 14 bases lay between the germline ends. This CDR3 reads CASTEIVWEQYF. DNA for the CDR3: TGTGCCAGCACCGAGATCGTCTGGGAGCAGTACTTC.

Relative to its sample, this clone is medium-sized (0.01 to 0.1%). This chain links TRBV12-5 with TRBJ1-1; D possibly corresponds to TRBD1 (5 bases). Trimming removed 6 bases from V and 3 bases from J, with 8 bases in between. Germline CDR1 is LGHNT and CDR2 is FRNRAP. The CDR3 runs 12 residues. CDR3 DNA: TGTGCTAGTGGCTGGGGGGACACTGAAGCTTTCTTT. This gives the protein CASGWGDTEAFF.

V usage is TRBV4-1 and J usage is TRBJ1-5, with TRBD1 matching over 11 bases. The CDR3 is made up of 16 amino acids. The germline gives CDR1 MGHRA, CDR2 YSYEKL. After removal of 3 bases from V and 6 bases from J, the junction contained 7 bases not matched to a gene. The CDR3 sequence: CASSQKDRGLGQPQHF. DNA of the CDR3: TGCGCCAGCAGCCAGAAGGACAGGGGGCTGGGTCAGCCCCAGCATTTT.

This clone came up many times. Here the CDR3 DNA reads TGTGCCAGCAGCGTCCCCGCCGGCGGGAGCTCCTACAATGAGCAGTTCTTC. Translated: CASSVPAGGSSYNEQFF. The genes are TRBV9 and TRBJ2-1; the match to TRBD2 covers 7 bases. CDR1 and CDR2 (germline): SGDLS, YYNGEE. V lost 2 bases, J lost 0 bases, and 8 bases stayed unmatched. The CDR3 covers 17 residues.

The rearrangement joins TRBV10-3 to TRBJ1-6, with TRBD1 as a possible D gene (5 bases). The CDR3 runs 13 residues. Trimming left V 7 bases short and J 7 bases short, with 11 bases between. Germline V gene sequence: CDR1 ENHRY, CDR2 SYGVKD. CDR3 in amino acids: CAITTGPNSPLHF. CDR3 nucleotide sequence: TGTGCCATCACCACAGGCCCCAATTCACCCCTCCACTTT.

V usage is TRBV19 and J usage is TRBJ1-1; D is unclear. CDR1 is LNHDA and CDR2 is SQIVND in the germline V gene (reference sequence). V was clipped by 0 bases and J by 0 bases, with 17 bases between them. This CDR3 has 18 amino acids. DNA for the CDR3: TGTGCCAGTAGTATAGATAGGAGACGGGTTCACATGAACACTGAAGCTTTCTTT. Its protein product is CASSIDRRRVHMNTEAFF.

The rearrangement links TRBV18 to TRBJ1-1; no definite D call. This CDR3 region has 14 residues. The V end lost 6 bases, the J end lost 3 bases, and 14 bases lay between the germline ends. Germline values: CDR1 KGHSH, CDR2 LQKENI. CDR3 DNA: TGTGCCAGCTCCTCGACTCTCAAAGACACTGAAGCTTTCTTT. Residues: CASSSTLKDTEAFF.

The chain carries TRBV30 and TRBJ1-2, with a possible D match to TRBD1 (5 bases). From germline, CDR1 is GTSNPN and CDR2 SVGIG (reference sequence). This CDR3 is 14 amino acids long. The V and J ends lost 3 bases and 4 bases respectively, with 15 bases between them. The CDR3 here is CAWSPVGPVYGYTF. The DNA of the CDR3 is TGTGCCTGGAGCCCTGTGGGGCCGGTCTATGGCTACACCTTC. Complete variable domain (other parts from reference TRBV30 and TRBJ1-2): SQTIHQWPATLVQPVGSPLSLECTVEGTSNPNLYWYRQAAGRGLQLLFYSVGIGQISSEVPQNLSASRPQDRQFILSSKKLLLSDSGFYLCAWSPVGPVYGYTFGSGTRLTVV.

This clone was seen only a few times. The CDR3 sequence is CASSYTWTGEYEQYF. In DNA, the CDR3 is TGTGCCAGCAGTTACACGTGGACAGGGGAGTACGAGCAGTACTTC. The chain recombines TRBV6-5 with TRBJ2-7; 9 nucleotides align to TRBD1. The CDR3 is 15 residues long. V gave up 2 bases and J gave up 4 bases; unmatched junction bases: 6. Germline V gene lookup returns CDR1 MNHEY and CDR2 SVGAGI.

The chain carries TRBV3-1 (or the pseudogene TRBV3-2) and TRBJ1-4; D might be TRBD1 (6 bases). Per germline, CDR1 LGHDT and CDR2 YNNKEL (reference sequence). V gave up 1 base and J gave up 7 bases, with 16 bases separating them. CDR3 length: 16 residues. In DNA, the CDR3 is TGTGCCAGCAGCCAAGGCTGGGGGCAGGGCTTTGAAAAACTGTTTTTT. Translating gives CASSQGWGQGFEKLFF.

The V gene is TRBV7-2, the J gene TRBJ1-2; 8 bases are shared with TRBD1. The length of the CDR3 is 13 residues. Unmatched junction bases numbered 6, after V lost 5 bases and J lost 7 bases. The germline gives CDR1 SGHTA, CDR2 FQGNSA. CDR3 nucleotides: TGTGCCAGCAGCCTCACAGGGGGGGTTGGCTACACCTTC. Translation gives CASSLTGGVGYTF. Supplemented by reference TRBV7-2 and TRBJ1-2, the full variable domain reads GAGVSQSPSNKVTEKGKDVELRCDPISGHTALYWYRQSLGQGLEFLIYFQGNSAPDKSGLPSDRFSAERTGGSVSTLTIQRTQQEDSAVYLCASSLTGGVGYTFGSGTRLTVV.